This T cell receptor (beta chain) is from a study of T cells in tumors after PD-1 blockade. Study at large: During anti-PD-1 treatment, some patients continued daily vismodegib 150 mg. Overall study results and limits: Peripheral recruitment is suggested, as some novel exhausted tumor clones were in pre-treatment blood.

Assay: immunoSEQ multiplex PCR; the TCRdb copy retains only in-frame clones and omits some. The profile covers 54,000 or so clones, with about four fifths appearing a single time and roughly an eighth taken by the ten largest. On this clone: The antigen is undetermined.

V was shortened by 3 bases and J by 8 bases, with 14 bases between the two germline ends. The CDR3 extends over 14 amino acids. From germline, CDR1 is SEHNR and CDR2 FQNEAQ (reference sequence). The chain links TRBV7-9 to TRBJ1-3; maybe TRBD1 (5 bases). This clonotype was sampled from a human donor with basal cell carcinoma. Sequenced material: PBMCs, taken before anti-PD-1 treatment. The CDR3 spells CASSFRDAGDTIYF. For the CDR3, the DNA is TGTGCCAGCAGCTTTCGGGACGCGGGAGACACCATATATTTT.